The 26 T cell receptor beta chains given below trace back to one sample, sequenced in a study of blood T cell repertoires in COVID-19. Generated by immunoSEQ multiplex PCR, the TCRdb table keeps only in-frame clones and is missing some. The sample carries tens of thousands of clones, 83% recorded once. Sequenced material: peripheral blood. Source of these receptors: an elderly woman with acute or convalescent COVID-19.

The CDR3 DNA sequence: TGTGCCAGCAGCGTAACTCCGGGAGGCCGGGGCACCGGGGAGCTGTTTTTT. Protein sequence: CASSVTPGGRGTGELFF. This sequence joins TRBV9 and TRBJ2-2; 7 bases are shared with TRBD2. The CDR3 has 17 residues. Trimming removed 1 base from V and 4 bases from J; junction bases left unmatched: 10. Germline V gene data show CDR1 as SGDLS and CDR2 as YYNGEE. The full variable domain, its missing parts supplied by reference TRBV9 and TRBJ2-2, is DSGVTQTPKHLITATGQRVTLRCSPRSGDLSVYWYQQSLDQGLQFLIQYYNGEERAKGNILERFSAQQFPDLHSELNLSSLELGDSALYFCASSVTPGGRGTGELFFGEGSRLTVL.

The chain has TRBV28 and TRBJ1-3; D is unclear. With 8 bases removed from V and 0 bases from J, the gap between germline ends came to 8 bases. This CDR3 comprises 13 residues. CDR1 is MDHEN, CDR2 SYDVKM, per germline. In nucleotides, the CDR3 is TGTGCCAGCGGTACTATCTCTGGAAACACCATATATTTT. Residues: CASGTISGNTIYF.

The chain employs TRBV4-2 and TRBJ1-4; unclear D gene. The V gene's germline CDR1 is LGHNA and CDR2 YNFKEQ. CDR3 size: 14 residues. The germline V and J ends were trimmed by 4 bases and 8 bases, with 14 bases remaining between them. The CDR3 reads CASSPPVNHEKLFF. In DNA, the CDR3 is TGTGCCAGCAGCCCCCCGGTGAATCACGAAAAACTGTTTTTT.

The chain joins TRBV18 to TRBJ2-4; a weak D match, TRBD1 (5 bases). Deletions cut 3 bases from V and 0 bases from J, with 12 bases between. CDR3 length: 16 amino acids. Germline V lookup: CDR1 KGHSH, CDR2 LQKENI. As DNA, the CDR3 is TGTGCCAGCTCACCGGCGGACAAACTAGCCAAAAACATTCAGTACTTC. This codes for CASSPADKLAKNIQYF.

The J gene is TRBJ1-3, the V gene TRBV19; D is uncertain. Germline V gene lookup returns CDR1 LNHDA and CDR2 SQIVND (reference sequence). This CDR3 region has 14 residues. V shed 6 bases and J shed 1 base, with 10 bases lying between them. In nucleotides, the CDR3 is TGTGCCAGTAGCCCCCGGTTTTCTGGAAACACCATATATTTT. It specifies CASSPRFSGNTIYF.

V usage is TRBV6-5 and J usage is TRBJ1-4; 7 bases agree with TRBD1. V was clipped by 0 bases and J by 4 bases; unmatched bases: 2. The CDR3 has 15 amino acids. Germline V gene lookup returns CDR1 MNHEY and CDR2 SVGAGI. The CDR3 bases are TGTGCCAGCAGTTACTCGACAGGGAATAATGAAAAACTGTTTTTT. This codes for CASSYSTGNNEKLFF.

The chain employs TRBV5-1 and TRBJ2-5; 8 bases map to TRBD2. Trimming took 4 bases from V and 5 from J; bases not matched to a gene: 13. This CDR3 is built from 16 residues. The germline V gene encodes CDR1 SGHRS and CDR2 YFSETQ. Here the CDR3 DNA reads TGCGCCAGCAGCCCCATGAGCGGGAGAAGGGGCGAGACCCAGTACTTC. This codes for CASSPMSGRRGETQYF.

The chain links TRBV19 to TRBJ2-4; D is possibly TRBD1 (6 bases). CDR1 is LNHDA and CDR2 is SQIVND in the germline V gene (reference sequence). The V gene lost 4 bases and the J gene lost 0 bases, with 13 bases spanning the gap. The CDR3 loop spans 16 amino acids. CDR3 sequence (DNA): TGTGCCAGTAGTAACGTACAGGGCGAAGCCAAAAACATTCAGTACTTC. Translating gives CASSNVQGEAKNIQYF.

This chain connects TRBV28 to TRBJ2-3; TRBD2 matches 11 bases. Per the germline V gene, CDR1 is MDHEN and CDR2 is SYDVKM. The CDR3 totals 17 residues. V was pared by 3 bases and J by 2 bases, with 7 bases of the junction left unmatched. The CDR3 sequence is CASSLLLAGGITDTQYF. CDR3 nucleotide sequence: TGTGCCAGCAGTTTGCTCCTAGCGGGAGGCATCACAGATACGCAGTATTTT.

This chain links TRBV10-1 with TRBJ2-7; 9 positions agree with TRBD1. V gave up 10 bases and J gave up 5 bases; unmatched junction bases: 15. From germline, CDR1 is WNHNN and CDR2 SYGVQD (reference sequence). This CDR3 has 15 residues. The CDR3 region has the DNA TGCGCCACCACGCAGGTTGACAGGGGGAGTGACGAGCAGTACTTC. Its protein is CATTQVDRGSDEQYF.

The genes are TRBV5-6 and TRBJ2-5, with D unresolved. The V end lost 0 bases, the J end lost 5 bases, and 8 bases lay between the germline ends. This CDR3 has 13 amino acids. Germline assignment: CDR1 SGHDT and CDR2 YYEEEE. As DNA, the CDR3 is TGTGCCAGCAGCTTGGACCTGAGGGAGACCCAGTACTTC. Protein product: CASSLDLRETQYF.

V and J are TRBV11-3 and TRBJ2-7; 9 nucleotides match TRBD1. Unmatched junction bases numbered 5, after V lost 3 bases and J lost 2 bases. This CDR3 has 15 residues. The germline gives CDR1 SGHNT, CDR2 YENEEA. The CDR3 nucleotides read TGTGCCAGCAGCTTTACCGGGACAGGGCCCTACGAGCAGTACTTC. Protein: CASSFTGTGPYEQYF.

To note about this clone: Different DNA sequences within this sample yield the same CDR3. This chain uses TRBV28 with TRBJ2-3; D may be TRBD2 (5 bases). The V end lost 3 bases, the J end lost 4 bases, and 5 bases lay between the germline ends. Germline V gene lookup returns CDR1 MDHEN and CDR2 SYDVKM. The CDR3 extends over 12 amino acids. DNA for the CDR3: TGTGCCAGCAGTTTGGGAGCAGATACGCAGTATTTT. This encodes CASSLGADTQYF.

J is TRBJ1-6 and V is TRBV7-9; 7 bases match TRBD1. CDR3 length equals 14 residues. Germline-derived CDR1 and CDR2 are SEHNR and FQNEAQ (reference sequence). V lost 5 bases and J lost 10; bases outside the gene matches: 8. In nucleotides, the CDR3 is TGTGCCAGCAGCCCACTACAGGGGAGGTCACCCCTCCACTTT. It codes for CASSPLQGRSPLHF.

The V and J genes are TRBV5-1 and TRBJ2-5; 8 bases are a match to TRBD1. With 0 bases clipped from V and 1 base from J, the junction kept 5 bases outside the gene matches. The CDR3 extends over 16 amino acids. Germline V lookup: CDR1 SGHRS, CDR2 YFSETQ. CDR3: CASSLGGQALQETQYF. CDR3 nucleotide sequence: TGCGCCAGCAGCTTGGGGGGACAGGCCCTCCAAGAGACCCAGTACTTC.

V and J are TRBV5-1 and TRBJ2-5; TRBD2 matches at 10 bases. With V trimmed by 2 bases and J by 5 bases, 9 bases remained unmatched. Germline CDR1 is SGHRS and CDR2 is YFSETQ. This CDR3 is 16 amino acids long. CDR3 sequence reads: CASSFQREGRGETQYF. CDR3 in DNA: TGCGCCAGCAGCTTCCAGCGGGAGGGCCGGGGGGAGACCCAGTACTTC.

This chain connects TRBV7-2 to TRBJ2-7; possibly TRBD2 for D (7 bases). Per the germline V gene, CDR1 is SGHTA and CDR2 is FQGNSA. The CDR3 length is 13 residues. Trimming shortened V by 5 bases and J by 6 bases, and 14 bases separated the two germline ends. The CDR3 DNA reads TGTGCCAGCAGCGGCCACAGGGAGGGCGAGCAGTACTTC. Amino acids: CASSGHREGEQYF.

V is TRBV21-1 and J is TRBJ1-6; TRBD1, as called in the table, went unchecked against the DNA. TRBV21-1 is classified as a pseudogene. This CDR3 region has 20 residues. The CDR3 DNA sequence: TGTGCCAGCAGCAAAGCGGGCCAAACAGGCGCGAGCTCCTATAATTCACCCCTCCACTTT. Translating gives CASSKAGQTGASSYNSPLHF.

The chain carries TRBV10-3 and TRBJ2-6; 9 bases map to TRBD1. V shed 6 bases and J 2 bases; nucleotides not matched to a gene: 11. The CDR3 spans 18 residues. CDR1 and CDR2 (germline): ENHRY, SYGVKD. This CDR3 is CAIRNRTGGGTGANVLTF. For the CDR3, the DNA is TGTGCCATCAGGAATCGTACAGGGGGCGGGACTGGGGCCAACGTCCTGACTTTC.

The rearrangement uses TRBV18 and TRBJ2-3; maybe TRBD2 (5 bases). Trimming removed 1 base at V and 5 bases at J, with 7 bases between. This CDR3 comprises 13 residues. Per the germline V gene, CDR1 is KGHSH and CDR2 is LQKENI. The CDR3 spells CASSPRRGDTQYF. CDR3 in DNA: TGTGCCAGCTCACCACGTCGGGGAGATACGCAGTATTTT.

The chain couples TRBV10-3 to TRBJ1-1; 10 nucleotides match TRBD1. V gave up 6 bases and J gave up 4 bases; unmatched junction bases: 2. The CDR3 length is 13 residues. CDR1 and CDR2 from the germline V gene are ENHRY and SYGVKD. CDR3 region: CAISGQGGTEAFF. In DNA form, the CDR3 reads TGTGCCATCAGCGGACAGGGGGGCACTGAAGCTTTCTTT.

This sequence joins TRBV3-1 (or the pseudogene TRBV3-2) and TRBJ2-3; perhaps TRBD2 as D (5 bases). The CDR3 covers 13 residues. V was pared by 7 bases and J by 0 bases, with 8 bases between. CDR1 LGHDT and CDR2 YNNKEL come from the germline V gene (reference sequence). Written as DNA, the CDR3 is TGTGCCAGCACGCGGGCCAGCACAGATACGCAGTATTTT. Protein product: CASTRASTDTQYF.

V and J are TRBV19 and TRBJ1-5; D is possibly TRBD1 (5 bases). The CDR3 has 13 amino acids. The ends were cut back, 7 bases at V and 9 bases at J, with 16 bases in the middle. Per germline, CDR1 LNHDA and CDR2 SQIVND (reference sequence). The CDR3 loop is CASKGPAQRPQHF. CDR3 nucleotides: TGTGCCAGTAAGGGGCCGGCCCAACGGCCCCAGCATTTT.

The chain uses TRBV6-1 and TRBJ2-7; 8 bases match TRBD1. Trimming at V came to 2 bases and at J to 6 bases, leaving 6 bases not matched to a gene. The germline CDR1 and CDR2 sequences are MNHNS and SASEGT. CDR3 length: 14 residues. The CDR3 nucleotides read TGTGCCAGCAGTGAACCTGGACAGGGTGGCGAGCAGTACTTC. Amino acid sequence: CASSEPGQGGEQYF.

The rearrangement links TRBV3-1 (or the pseudogene TRBV3-2) to TRBJ2-7; perhaps TRBD2 as D (5 bases). Germline CDR1 LGHDT, CDR2 YNNKEL (reference sequence). CDR3 size: 13 residues. V lost 4 bases and J 5 bases, leaving 12 bases between the germline ends. The CDR3, as DNA: TGTGCCAGCAGCCGGGGAGCCGTCGACGAGCAGTACTTC. It specifies CASSRGAVDEQYF.

The chain carries TRBV3-1 (or the pseudogene TRBV3-2) and TRBJ1-4, with a weak D call TRBD1 (6 bases). Germline CDR1 is LGHDT and CDR2 is YNNKEL (reference sequence). The CDR3 consists of 14 residues. V gave up 8 bases and J gave up 2 bases, with 12 bases separating them. The CDR3 bases are TGTGCCAGCGGAGGCGGACAGACTAATGAAAAACTGTTTTTT. Translating it yields CASGGGQTNEKLFF.